This entry describes one TCR beta chain. Its target is unknown. An oligonucleotide containing a UMI was ligated to the 3' end of TCR cDNA. Whole blood, 2.5 ml, came from adult healthy volunteers. Cells were not sorted; total RNA input targeted roughly 1 to 1,100 ng. The data are from a study of naive and memory T cell subsets. Overall study results and limits: TCR transcript changes with activation or differentiation may affect this RNA method.

The germline gives CDR1 MNHEY, CDR2 SVGAGI. V was cut by 11 bases and J by 6 bases, with 16 bases left in between. The CDR3 is 13 residues long. Ligated cDNA underwent four rounds of PCR with nested alpha and beta constant region primers and SP2. Blood and skin TCR RNA was reverse transcribed with alpha and beta constant primers. From the 5' RACE reads, TCRdb called clonotypes with MiXCR, one entry per CDR3 protein. The table records 55,000 to 70,000 distinct CDR3 sequences, around 7.7% of them present only once. This rearrangement joins TRBV6-5 to TRBJ2-2; D not resolved. This clonotype was sampled from a male donor in good health. The CDR3 DNA reads TGTGCCCTAATGGCGAATTCAGCCGGGGAGCTGTTTTTT. Amino acid sequence: CALMANSAGELFF.